This T cell receptor (beta chain) appears in the sequencing data of a study of Ad26.COV2.S vaccination and SARS-CoV-2 variants. Treatment meaning: roughly 19 received Ad26.COV2.S at low or high dose, single or two shots; roughly 5 received placebo; per-sample allocation not given. It was on day 63 after the first vaccine or placebo injection that samples were taken. This CDR3 contains 17 residues. CDR1 and CDR2 from the germline V gene are LNHNV and YYDKDF (reference sequence). The junction had 14 bases not matched to a gene; V was cut back by 2 bases and J by 4 bases. TCRdb keeps only in-frame clones here, not all; method: immunoSEQ multiplex PCR. This sample carries about 320,000 clones, approximately 80% of them seen once, and the ten largest clones take about 2.1%.

Here the sequenced sample was peripheral blood, taken in a trial of Ad26.COV2.S vaccine versus placebo. This TCR came from a person aged 18-60 years who received the Ad26.COV2.S COVID-19 vaccine or a placebo. The chain uses TRBV15 and TRBJ2-7; TRBD2 agrees at 7 bases. The CDR3 coding sequence is TGTGCCACCAGCAGATCCCCCGGGACTACATATAAATACGAGCAGTACTTC. Its protein product is CATSRSPGTTYKYEQYF.